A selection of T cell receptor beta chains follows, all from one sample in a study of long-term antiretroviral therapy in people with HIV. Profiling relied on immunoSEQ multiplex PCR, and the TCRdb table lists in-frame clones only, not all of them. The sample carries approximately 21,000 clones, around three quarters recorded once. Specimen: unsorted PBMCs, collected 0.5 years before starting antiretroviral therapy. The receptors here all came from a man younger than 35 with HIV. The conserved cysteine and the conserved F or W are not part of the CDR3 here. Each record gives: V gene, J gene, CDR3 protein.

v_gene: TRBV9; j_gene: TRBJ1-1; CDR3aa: ASSGGGQTNTEAF
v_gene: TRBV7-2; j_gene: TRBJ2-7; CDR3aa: ASSLISVEVFYEQY
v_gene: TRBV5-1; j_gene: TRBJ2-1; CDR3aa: ASSWGGGNEQF
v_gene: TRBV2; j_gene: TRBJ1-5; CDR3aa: ASRVGFGPVAQPQH
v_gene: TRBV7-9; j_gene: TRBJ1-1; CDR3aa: ASSLSGTPTEAF
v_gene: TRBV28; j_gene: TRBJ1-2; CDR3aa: ASRPGQYGYT
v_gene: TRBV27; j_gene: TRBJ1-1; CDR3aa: ASSSDRGMNTEAF
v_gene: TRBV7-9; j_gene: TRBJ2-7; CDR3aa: ASSLHRDYEQY
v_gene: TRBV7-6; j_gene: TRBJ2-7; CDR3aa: ASSLVGGRSYEQY
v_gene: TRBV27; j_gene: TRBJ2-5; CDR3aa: ASSTQGGVQETQY
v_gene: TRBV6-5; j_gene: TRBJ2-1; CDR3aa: ASSYDRDSDNEQF
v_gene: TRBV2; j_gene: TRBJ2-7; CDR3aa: AINEGSYEQY
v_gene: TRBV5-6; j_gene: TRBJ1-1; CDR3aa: ASSFKLNTEAF
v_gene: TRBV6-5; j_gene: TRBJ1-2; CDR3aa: ASSYGQNSYGYT
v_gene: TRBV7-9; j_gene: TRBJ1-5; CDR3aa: ASSRTGTGPLEPQH
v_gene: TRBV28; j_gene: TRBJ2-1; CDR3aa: ASSFWTSGHNEQF
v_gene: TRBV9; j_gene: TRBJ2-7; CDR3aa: ASSVDPSGNYEQY
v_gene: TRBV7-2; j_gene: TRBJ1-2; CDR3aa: ASSLRRFGGYT
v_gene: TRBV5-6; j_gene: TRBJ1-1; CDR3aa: ASSLGGRLNTEAF
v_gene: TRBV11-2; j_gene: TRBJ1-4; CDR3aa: ASSLGITNEKLF
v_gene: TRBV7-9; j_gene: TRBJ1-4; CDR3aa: ASSLTWTEREKLF
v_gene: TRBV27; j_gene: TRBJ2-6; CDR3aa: ASRRAGANVLT
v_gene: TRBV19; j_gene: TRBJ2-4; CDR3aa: ASSIDRRDGIQY
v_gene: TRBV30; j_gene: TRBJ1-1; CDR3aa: AWTSREAF
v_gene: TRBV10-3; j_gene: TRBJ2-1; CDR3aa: AISHSGSSYNEQF